Reported below is one T cell receptor beta chain. What it binds is unknown. The source of the sample is a study of T cell responses to AZD1222 COVID-19 vaccine. This CDR3 region has 19 residues. The germline V gene has CDR1 SGHRS and CDR2 YFSETQ. V lost 0 bases to trimming and J lost 6 bases; unmatched junction nucleotides: 17. Pooled together were second doses at about 4 or about 12 weeks. Clones were read by immunoSEQ multiplex PCR, and TCRdb kept only the in-frame ones, dropping some. Of 45,000 or so clones listed, about 90% are singletons. Study results and limitations: None of the repertoires were sampled until the peak T cell response had passed. In the spike-specific TCR repertoire, nearly half reportedly target unmutated variant regions. Donors were chiefly white British, with a greater number of females, and clonal diversity was perhaps underestimated.

This TCR was sampled from an adult who received the AZD1222 COVID-19 vaccine. The chain has TRBV5-1 and TRBJ1-2; TRBD1 agrees at 10 bases. Material: peripheral blood, obtained 28 days after the second AZD1222 dose. The CDR3 nucleotides are TGCGCCAGCAGCTTGGTTAAAATGGGGACAGGGGAAGTTGGTGATGGCTACACCTTC. Translation gives CASSLVKMGTGEVGDGYTF.